Each of the 21 T cell receptor beta chains below was sequenced from the same sample in a study of identical twins. TCRdb fed the 5' RACE reads into MiXCR, producing one record per CDR3 protein. The profile shows 230,000 or so distinct CDR3 sequences, about 8% of them singletons. These data were also reused for a study on yellow fever vaccine responses in identical twins.

The source material was CD8+ T cells sorted from blood. The receptors were gathered from a woman under 30 in good health.

This clonotype was counted at least ten times. The V call is TRBV4-1, the J call TRBJ2-7; D is undetermined. The V gene lost 0 bases and the J gene lost 2 bases, with 5 bases spanning the gap. CDR3 length equals 13 residues. In germline, CDR1 is MGHRA, CDR2 YSYEKL. The CDR3 DNA sequence: TGCGCCAGCAGCCAAGATTCAGCCTACGAGCAGTACTTC. Protein product: CASSQDSAYEQYF.

This clonotype was seen at least ten times. The DNA for the CDR3 is TGTGCCAGCAGTTACAGGGGAGGGAACACCGGGGAGCTGTTTTTT. It translates to CASSYRGGNTGELFF. V and J are TRBV28 and TRBJ2-2, with a possible D match to TRBD1 (7 bases). The CDR3 covers 15 residues. Trimming took 4 bases from V and 1 from J, leaving 10 bases between them. The V gene's germline CDR1 is MDHEN and CDR2 SYDVKM.

This clonotype was observed a handful of times. J is TRBJ2-7 and V is TRBV7-2, with 8 bases identical to TRBD2. The V segment lost 3 bases and the J segment 2 bases; nucleotides outside the gene matches: 9. CDR1 and CDR2 from the germline V gene are SGHTA and FQGNSA. This CDR3 contains 16 residues. CDR3 sequence (DNA): TGTGCCAGCAGCTTCCCTGAGCTAGCGGGTACCTACGAGCAGTACTTC. Translation: CASSFPELAGTYEQYF.

This clonotype was seen at least ten times. The V and J genes are TRBV4-3 and TRBJ2-7; D possibly corresponds to TRBD1 (5 bases). Germline values: CDR1 LGHNA, CDR2 YSLEER. V lost 1 base, J lost 5 bases, and 15 bases lay in between. CDR3 size: 15 residues. DNA for the CDR3: TGCGCCAGCAGCCAAGGTTTAGGCAGGGTCCACGAGCAGTACTTC. Its translation: CASSQGLGRVHEQYF.

In its sample, this clonotype was seen a few times. This sequence joins TRBV2 and TRBJ1-1; 7 nucleotides match TRBD1. The trim removed 6 bases at V and 0 bases at J, leaving 7 bases unmatched. This CDR3 is 15 amino acids long. Germline V CDR1 and CDR2: SNHLY, FYNNEI. CDR3 DNA sequence: TGTGCCAGCAGGCCCGGGACAGATATGAACACTGAAGCTTTCTTT. This encodes CASRPGTDMNTEAFF.

This sequence joins TRBV6-5 and TRBJ1-4; possible D gene TRBD1, 5 bases. This CDR3 is built from 15 residues. Germline values: CDR1 MNHEY, CDR2 SVGAGI. V dropped 0 bases and J dropped 7 bases, with 12 bases sitting between them. Here the CDR3 DNA reads TGTGCCAGCAGTTACTCGAGTGGGACGAGTGAAAAACTGTTTTTT. It is translated as CASSYSSGTSEKLFF.

This clonotype was recorded at least ten times. This chain joins TRBV20-1 and TRBJ2-1, with D possibly called TRBD1 or TRBD2 (5 bases each). The CDR3 contains 14 residues. The germline V gene has CDR1 DFQATT and CDR2 SNEGSKA (reference sequence). Trimming cost V 3 bases and J 5 bases, with 14 bases left between them. CDR3 in DNA: TGCAGTGCTAGGGGGGAGACAGCCAACAATGAGCAGTTCTTC. Protein: CSARGETANNEQFF.

This rearrangement joins TRBV12-3 or TRBV12-4 to TRBJ2-1, with TRBD2 matching over 12 bases. This CDR3 has 16 residues. Trimming took 6 bases from V and 3 from J; bases not matched to a gene: 6. CDR3 sequence (DNA): TGTGCCAGCAGAATGACTAGCGGGAGTTTCTACAATGAGCAGTTCTTC. It translates to CASRMTSGSFYNEQFF.

In this sample, this clonotype turned up many times. The chain uses TRBV29-1 and TRBJ2-2, with D perhaps matching TRBD2 (5 bases). The CDR3 consists of 15 residues. Germline CDR1 is SQVTM and CDR2 is ANQGSEA. V gave up 0 bases and J gave up 1 base, with 9 bases separating them. CDR3 coding DNA: TGCAGCGTTGAAGATAGGACTTTGAACACCGGGGAGCTGTTTTTT. Amino acid sequence: CSVEDRTLNTGELFF.

The sample holds a few counts of this clonotype. The chain combines TRBV29-1 with TRBJ2-2; 13 bases line up with TRBD2. CDR3 length: 14 amino acids. V lost 6 bases, J lost 6 bases, and 4 bases stayed unmatched. Germline V gives CDR1 SQVTM, CDR2 ANQGSEA. The CDR3 is CSVRLAGGPGELFF. In DNA, the CDR3 is TGCAGCGTCCGACTAGCGGGAGGCCCCGGGGAGCTGTTTTTT.

A few counts support this clonotype. The V and J genes are TRBV7-6 and TRBJ2-2; 11 bases fit TRBD2. J lost 7 bases, V lost 5 bases, and 3 bases had no gene match. The germline V gene has CDR1 SGHVS and CDR2 FNYEAQ. This CDR3 contains 14 residues. CDR3 coding DNA: TGTGCCAGCAGCGGGGGACTAGCGGTCGGGGAGCTGTTTTTT. Encoded protein: CASSGGLAVGELFF.

The genes are TRBV6-2 or TRBV6-3 and TRBJ2-2; D might be TRBD2 (5 bases). Germline V gene data show CDR1 as MNHEY and CDR2 as SVGEGT. V was clipped by 0 bases and J by 3 bases, with 11 bases between them. The CDR3 runs to 16 residues. The CDR3: CASSYSDRGYTGELFF. DNA of the CDR3: TGTGCCAGCAGTTACTCTGACCGGGGTTACACCGGGGAGCTGTTTTTT.

The chain joins TRBV29-1 to TRBJ2-7; 9 nucleotides match TRBD1. Germline loops: CDR1 SQVTM, CDR2 ANQGSEA. There are 13 residues in the CDR3. The V gene end was trimmed by 4 bases and the J gene end by 6 bases; junction bases not matched to a gene: 7. In nucleotides, the CDR3 is TGCAGCGTTGGCCCCGGGACAGGGACCGAGCAGTACTTC. Protein sequence: CSVGPGTGTEQYF.

The V and J genes are TRBV12-3 or TRBV12-4 and TRBJ1-4; no firm D call. This CDR3 has 13 amino acids. The V end lost 6 bases, the J end lost 4 bases, and 9 bases lay between the germline ends. DNA for the CDR3: TGTGCCAGCAGCGACTACAGTAATGAAAAACTGTTTTTT. Translation gives CASSDYSNEKLFF.

A few counts support this clonotype. The V gene is TRBV4-1, the J gene TRBJ2-7; the match to TRBD1 covers 7 bases. CDR1 and CDR2 from the germline V gene are MGHRA and YSYEKL. The length of the CDR3 is 16 residues. V lost 4 bases and J lost 3; bases outside the gene matches: 12. The DNA for the CDR3 is TGCGCCAGCAGCCTCCGTGGGACAGTATTAGGCTACGAGCAGTACTTC. This codes for CASSLRGTVLGYEQYF.

This clonotype was seen a few times. The chain joins TRBV20-1 to TRBJ1-1, with D possibly being TRBD1 (6 bases). Germline CDR1 reads DFQATT; CDR2 reads SNEGSKA (reference sequence). The length of the CDR3 is 13 residues. With 8 bases removed from V and 0 bases from J, the gap between germline ends came to 13 bases. This chain's CDR3 is CSTRDTLNTEAFF. For the CDR3, the DNA is TGCAGTACTCGGGACACTTTGAACACTGAAGCTTTCTTT.

This chain links TRBV9 with TRBJ2-6, with unresolved D. V shed 7 bases and J shed 1 base, with 12 bases lying between them. Germline-derived CDR1 and CDR2 are SGDLS and YYNGEE. The CDR3 contains 15 residues. The CDR3: CASARHRSGANVLTF. CDR3 DNA: TGTGCCAGCGCCAGGCATAGGTCTGGGGCCAACGTCCTGACTTTC.

Details on this clonotype: It may be a read error: a sequence one base away is much more abundant. The gene calls are TRBV5-1 and TRBJ2-3; no clear D. The CDR3 spans 16 residues. CDR1 and CDR2 (germline): SGHRS, YFSETQ. V was cut by 1 base and J by 2 bases, with 14 bases left in between. As DNA, the CDR3 is TGCGCCAGCAGCTTGTTCGTTTACGACAACACAGATACGCAGTATTTT. Protein product: CASSLFVYDNTDTQYF.

V gene TRBV6-2 or TRBV6-3 combines with J gene TRBJ2-1; 13 bases are a match to TRBD2. J lost 8 bases, V lost 6 bases, and 10 bases had no gene match. This CDR3 region has 16 residues. Germline assignment: CDR1 MNHEY and CDR2 SVGEGT. Here the CDR3 reads CASSLQLAGGPDEQFF. CDR3 DNA: TGTGCCAGCAGCCTCCAACTAGCGGGAGGGCCCGATGAGCAGTTCTTC.

For this clonotype: One junction end does not reproduce the germline sequence, and a read error may be involved. The CDR3 DNA is TGTGCCAGCAGAGACAAGTTACCCCGGGGGGTCTTC. Protein sequence: CASRDKLPRGVF. V gene TRBV2 combines with J gene TRBJ2-1; 7 nucleotides align to TRBD2. The CDR3 is 12 amino acids. The germline V gene encodes CDR1 SNHLY and CDR2 FYNNEI.

CDR3 DNA sequence: TGTGCCAGCAGTTATATGTGGACAGGGCAAGGAAACACCATATATTTT. Translating gives CASSYMWTGQGNTIYF. The V and J genes are TRBV6-5 and TRBJ1-3, with 8 bases lining up with TRBD1. The V gene end was trimmed by 3 bases and the J gene end by 4 bases; junction bases not matched to a gene: 8. CDR1 MNHEY and CDR2 SVGAGI come from the germline V gene. This CDR3 region has 16 residues.